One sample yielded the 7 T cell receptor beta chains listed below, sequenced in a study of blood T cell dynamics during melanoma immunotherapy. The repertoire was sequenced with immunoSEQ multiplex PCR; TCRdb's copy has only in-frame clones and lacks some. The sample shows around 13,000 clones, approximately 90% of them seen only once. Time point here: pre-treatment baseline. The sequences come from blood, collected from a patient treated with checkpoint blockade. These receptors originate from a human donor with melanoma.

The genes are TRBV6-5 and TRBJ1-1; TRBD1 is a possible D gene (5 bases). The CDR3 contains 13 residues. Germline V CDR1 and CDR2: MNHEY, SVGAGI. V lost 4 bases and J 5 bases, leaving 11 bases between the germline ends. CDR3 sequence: CASSLTGMTEAFF. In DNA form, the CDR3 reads TGTGCCAGCAGTTTAACAGGCATGACTGAAGCTTTCTTT.

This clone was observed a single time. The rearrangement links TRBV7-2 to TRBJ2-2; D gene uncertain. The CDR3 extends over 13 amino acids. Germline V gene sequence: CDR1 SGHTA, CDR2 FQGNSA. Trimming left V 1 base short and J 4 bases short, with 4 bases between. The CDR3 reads CASSLGGTGELFF. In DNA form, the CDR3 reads TGTGCCAGCAGCTTAGGTGGCACCGGGGAGCTGTTTTTT.

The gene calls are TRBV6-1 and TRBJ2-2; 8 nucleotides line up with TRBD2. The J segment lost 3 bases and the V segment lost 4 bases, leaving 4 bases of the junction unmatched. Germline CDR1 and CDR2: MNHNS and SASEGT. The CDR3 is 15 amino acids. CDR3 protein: CASSGQRGYTGELFF. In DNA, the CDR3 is TGTGCCAGCAGTGGCCAGCGGGGGTACACCGGGGAGCTGTTTTTT.

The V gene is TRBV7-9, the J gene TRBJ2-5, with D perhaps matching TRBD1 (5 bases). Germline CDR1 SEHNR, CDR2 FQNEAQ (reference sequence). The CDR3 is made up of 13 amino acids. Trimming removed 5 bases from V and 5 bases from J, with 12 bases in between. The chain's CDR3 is CASSQGERETQYF. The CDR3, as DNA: TGTGCCAGCAGCCAGGGTGAGAGGGAGACCCAGTACTTC.

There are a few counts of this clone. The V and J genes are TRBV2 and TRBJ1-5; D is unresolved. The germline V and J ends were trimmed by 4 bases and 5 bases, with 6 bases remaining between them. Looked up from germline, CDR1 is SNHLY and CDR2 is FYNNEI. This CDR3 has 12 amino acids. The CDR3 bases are TGTGCCAGCAGTGGTGGAGATCAGCCCCAGCATTTT. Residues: CASSGGDQPQHF.

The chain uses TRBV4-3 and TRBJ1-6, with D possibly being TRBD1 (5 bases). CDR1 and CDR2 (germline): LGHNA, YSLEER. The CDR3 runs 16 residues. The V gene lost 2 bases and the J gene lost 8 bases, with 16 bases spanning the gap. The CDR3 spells CASSQQTRAGYSPLHF. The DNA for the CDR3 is TGCGCCAGCAGCCAACAAACGAGGGCAGGGTATTCACCCCTCCACTTT.

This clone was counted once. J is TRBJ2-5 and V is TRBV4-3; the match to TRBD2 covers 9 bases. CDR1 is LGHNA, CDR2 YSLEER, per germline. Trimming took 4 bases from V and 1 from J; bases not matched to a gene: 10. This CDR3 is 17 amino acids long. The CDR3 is CASSPRGSGGLQETQYF. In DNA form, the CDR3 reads TGCGCCAGCAGCCCCCGAGGTAGCGGGGGCCTCCAAGAGACCCAGTACTTC.